This TCR beta chain was sequenced for a study of cytomegalovirus exposure and HLA in healthy donors. General study findings and limits: As a later analysis revealed, most CMV-associated TCR beta chains appeared HLA-restricted. TCR beta sequences numbering 16,951 were associated with HLA alleles at 0.05 false discovery rate in a later analysis.

PCR was performed using 60 Vbeta and 13 Jbeta primers. Using immunoSEQ multiplex PCR, the repertoire was profiled, and TCRdb retains in-frame clones only, with some absent. The data show 200,000 or so clones, around 77% seen once. The length of the CDR3 is 15 residues. V was cut by 3 bases and J by 3 bases, with 15 bases left in between. CDR1 and CDR2 from the germline V gene are SGHTA and FQGNSA. This clone turned up a few times. No antigen is known for it. The clonotype was recovered from a woman between 25 and 40 years old in good health and CMV-seronegative. V and J are TRBV7-2 and TRBJ2-7, with D maybe TRBD1 (7 bases). Sequencing input: PBMCs. CDR3 region: CASSFPRDSLYEQYF. CDR3 in DNA: TGTGCCAGCAGCTTCCCGCGGGACAGCCTCTACGAGCAGTACTTC.